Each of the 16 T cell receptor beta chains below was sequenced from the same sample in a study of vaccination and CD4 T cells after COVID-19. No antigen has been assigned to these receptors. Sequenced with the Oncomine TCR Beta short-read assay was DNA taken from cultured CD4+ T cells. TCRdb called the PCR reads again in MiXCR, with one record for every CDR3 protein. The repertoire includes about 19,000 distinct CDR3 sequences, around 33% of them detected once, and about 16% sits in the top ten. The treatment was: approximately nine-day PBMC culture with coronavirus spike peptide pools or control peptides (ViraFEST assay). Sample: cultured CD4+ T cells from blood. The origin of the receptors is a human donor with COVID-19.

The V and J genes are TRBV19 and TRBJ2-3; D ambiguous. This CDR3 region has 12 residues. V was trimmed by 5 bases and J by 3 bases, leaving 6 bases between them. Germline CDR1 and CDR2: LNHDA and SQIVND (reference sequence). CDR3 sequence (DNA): TGTGCCAGTAGTTTTCTTACAGATACGCAGTATTTT. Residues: CASSFLTDTQYF.

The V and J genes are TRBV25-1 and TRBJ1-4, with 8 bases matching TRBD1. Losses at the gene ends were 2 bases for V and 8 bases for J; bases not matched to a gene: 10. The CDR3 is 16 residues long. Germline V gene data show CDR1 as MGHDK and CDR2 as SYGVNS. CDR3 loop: CASSEVPGQGGEKLFF. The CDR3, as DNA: TGTGCCAGCAGTGAAGTTCCCGGACAGGGTGGCGAAAAACTGTTTTTT.

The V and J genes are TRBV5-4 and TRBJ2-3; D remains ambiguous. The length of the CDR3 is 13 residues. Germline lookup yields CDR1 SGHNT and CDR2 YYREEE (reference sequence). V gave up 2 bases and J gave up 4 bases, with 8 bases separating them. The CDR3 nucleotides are TGTGCCAGCAGCTTCCCACCTTCAGATACGCAGTATTTT. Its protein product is CASSFPPSDTQYF.

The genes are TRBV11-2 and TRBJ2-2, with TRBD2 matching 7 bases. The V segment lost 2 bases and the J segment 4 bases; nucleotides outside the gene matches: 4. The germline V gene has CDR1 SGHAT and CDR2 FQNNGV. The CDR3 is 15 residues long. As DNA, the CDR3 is TGTGCCAGCAGCTTATCGGGGGAGGGCACCGGGGAGCTGTTTTTT. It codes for CASSLSGEGTGELFF. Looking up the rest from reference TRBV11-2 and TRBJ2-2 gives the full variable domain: EAGVAQSPRYKIIEKRQSVAFWCNPISGHATLYWYQQILGQGPKLLIQFQNNGVVDDSQLPKDRFSAERLKGVDSTLKIQPAKLEDSAVYLCASSLSGEGTGELFFGEGSRLTVL.

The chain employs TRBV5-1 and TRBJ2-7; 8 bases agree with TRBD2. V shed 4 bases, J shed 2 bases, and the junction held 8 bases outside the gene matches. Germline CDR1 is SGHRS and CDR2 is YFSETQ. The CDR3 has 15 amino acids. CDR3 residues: CASSKPGGVAYEQYF. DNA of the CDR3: TGCGCCAGCAGCAAACCGGGGGGGGTTGCCTACGAGCAGTACTTC.

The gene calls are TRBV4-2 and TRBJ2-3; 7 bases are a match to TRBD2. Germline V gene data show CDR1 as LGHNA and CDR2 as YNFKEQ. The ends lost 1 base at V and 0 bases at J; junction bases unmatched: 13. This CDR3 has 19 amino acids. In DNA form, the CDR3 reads TGTGCCAGCAGCCAAGTTGGTCGGGGGGAAAGGACTAGCACAGATACGCAGTATTTT. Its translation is CASSQVGRGERTSTDTQYF.

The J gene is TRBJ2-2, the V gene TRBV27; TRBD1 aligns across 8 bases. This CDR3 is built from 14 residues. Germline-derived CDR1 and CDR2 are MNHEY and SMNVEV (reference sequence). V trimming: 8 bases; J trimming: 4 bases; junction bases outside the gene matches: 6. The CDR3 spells CASGRQGSTGELFF. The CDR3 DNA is TGTGCCAGCGGAAGACAGGGGAGCACCGGGGAGCTGTTTTTT.

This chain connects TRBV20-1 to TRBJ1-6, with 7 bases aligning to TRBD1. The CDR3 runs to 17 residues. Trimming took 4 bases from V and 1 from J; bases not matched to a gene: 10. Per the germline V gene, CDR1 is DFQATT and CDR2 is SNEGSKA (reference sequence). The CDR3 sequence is CSATKDRVISYNSPLHF. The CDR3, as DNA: TGCAGTGCTACTAAAGACAGGGTTATTTCCTATAATTCACCCCTCCACTTT.

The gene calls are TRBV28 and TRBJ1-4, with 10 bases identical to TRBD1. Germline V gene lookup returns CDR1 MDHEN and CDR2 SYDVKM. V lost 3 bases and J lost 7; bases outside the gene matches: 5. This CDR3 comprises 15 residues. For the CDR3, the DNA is TGTGCCAGCAGTTTCCTTGGGACAGGGGTTGAAAAACTGTTTTTT. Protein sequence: CASSFLGTGVEKLFF.

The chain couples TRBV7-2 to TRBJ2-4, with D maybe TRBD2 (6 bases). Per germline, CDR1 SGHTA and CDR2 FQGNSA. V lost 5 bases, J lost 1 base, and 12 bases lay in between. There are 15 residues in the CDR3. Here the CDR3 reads CASSLGLTAKNIQYF. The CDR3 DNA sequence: TGTGCCAGCAGCCTGGGACTTACTGCCAAAAACATTCAGTACTTC.

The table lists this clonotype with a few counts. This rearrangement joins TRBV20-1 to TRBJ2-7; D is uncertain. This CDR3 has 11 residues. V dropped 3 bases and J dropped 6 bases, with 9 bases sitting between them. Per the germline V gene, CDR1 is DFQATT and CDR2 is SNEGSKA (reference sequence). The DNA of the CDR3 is TGCAGTGCTAGTTCCGGCACCGAGCAGTACTTC. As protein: CSASSGTEQYF.

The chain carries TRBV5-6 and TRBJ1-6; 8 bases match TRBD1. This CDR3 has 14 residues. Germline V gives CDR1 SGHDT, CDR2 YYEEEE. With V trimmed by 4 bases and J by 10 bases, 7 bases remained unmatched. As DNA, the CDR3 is TGTGCCAGCAGCCCGCGGACAGGGTTCTCACCCCTCCACTTT. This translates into CASSPRTGFSPLHF.

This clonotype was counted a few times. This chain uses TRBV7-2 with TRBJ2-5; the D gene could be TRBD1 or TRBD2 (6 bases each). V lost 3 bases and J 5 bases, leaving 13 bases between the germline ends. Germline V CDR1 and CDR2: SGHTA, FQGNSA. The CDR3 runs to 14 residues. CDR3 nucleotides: TGTGCCAGCAGCTTTAGGGGGGCCACGGAGACCCAGTACTTC. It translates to CASSFRGATETQYF.

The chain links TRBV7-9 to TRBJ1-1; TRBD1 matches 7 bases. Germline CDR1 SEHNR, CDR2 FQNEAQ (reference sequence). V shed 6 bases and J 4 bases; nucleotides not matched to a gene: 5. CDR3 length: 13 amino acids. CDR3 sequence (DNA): TGTGCCAGCAGATTGACAGGGCCCACTGAAGCTTTCTTT. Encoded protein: CASRLTGPTEAFF.

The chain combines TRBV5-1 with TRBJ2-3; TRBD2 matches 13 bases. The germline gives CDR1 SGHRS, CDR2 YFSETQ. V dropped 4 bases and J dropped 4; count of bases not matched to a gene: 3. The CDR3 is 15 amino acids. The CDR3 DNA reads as TGCGCCAGCAGCACTAGCGGGGGGGCCGCAGATACGCAGTATTTT. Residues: CASSTSGGAADTQYF.

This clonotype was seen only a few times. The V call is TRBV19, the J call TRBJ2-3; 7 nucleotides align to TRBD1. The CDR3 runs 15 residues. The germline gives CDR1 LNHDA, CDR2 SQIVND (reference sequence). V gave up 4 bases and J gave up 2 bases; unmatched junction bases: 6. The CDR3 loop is CASSTPGQLTDTQYF. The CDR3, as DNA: TGTGCCAGTAGTACCCCGGGACAGCTCACAGATACGCAGTATTTT.